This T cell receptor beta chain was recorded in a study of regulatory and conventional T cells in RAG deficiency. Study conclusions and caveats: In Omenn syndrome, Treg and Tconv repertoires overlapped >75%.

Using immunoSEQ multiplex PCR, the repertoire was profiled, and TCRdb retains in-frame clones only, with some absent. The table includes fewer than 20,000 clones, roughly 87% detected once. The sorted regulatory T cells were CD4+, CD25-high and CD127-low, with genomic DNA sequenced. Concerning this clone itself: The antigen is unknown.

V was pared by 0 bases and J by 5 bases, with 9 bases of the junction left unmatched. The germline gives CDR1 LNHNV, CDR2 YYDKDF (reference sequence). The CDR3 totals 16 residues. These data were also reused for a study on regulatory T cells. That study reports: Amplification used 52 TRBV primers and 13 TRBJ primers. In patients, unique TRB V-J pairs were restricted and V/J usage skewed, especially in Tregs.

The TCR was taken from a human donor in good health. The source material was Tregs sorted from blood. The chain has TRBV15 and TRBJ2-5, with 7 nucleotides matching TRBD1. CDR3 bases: TGTGCCACCAGCAGAGATCTGGGCAGGGGGTTTGAGACCCAGTACTTC. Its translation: CATSRDLGRGFETQYF. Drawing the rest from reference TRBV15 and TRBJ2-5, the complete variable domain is DAMVIQNPRYQVTQFGKPVTLSCSQTLNHNVMYWYQQKSSQAPKLLFHYYDKDFNNEADTPDNFQSRRPNTSFCFLDIRSPGLGDTAMYLCATSRDLGRGFETQYFGPGTRLLVL.